The entry below gives a single T cell receptor (beta chain) sequence along with its context. The antigen is not known. Second-dose intervals of approximately 4 or approximately 12 weeks were pooled. V lost 4 bases and J lost 4; bases outside the gene matches: 12. This CDR3 has 16 residues. Germline lookup yields CDR1 KGHSH and CDR2 LQKENI. The source of the sample is a study of T cell responses to AZD1222 COVID-19 vaccine. Study outcomes and limitations: In all cases, repertoires were sampled only after the peak T cell response. Baseline seropositivity occurred in only a handful of AZD1222 recipients. In a largely white British group with more females than males, clonal diversity was possibly underestimated.

Profiling relied on immunoSEQ multiplex PCR, and the TCRdb table lists in-frame clones only, not all of them. The table lists over 140,000 clones, about 92% of them singletons. The chain couples TRBV18 to TRBJ1-1; 7 nucleotides align to TRBD1. This TCR was recovered from an adult who received the AZD1222 COVID-19 vaccine. The sample in question was peripheral blood, obtained 28 days after the second AZD1222 dose. The CDR3 region is CASSRGTAPQGTEAFF. CDR3 coding DNA: TGTGCCAGCTCACGCGGGACAGCCCCCCAGGGCACTGAAGCTTTCTTT.